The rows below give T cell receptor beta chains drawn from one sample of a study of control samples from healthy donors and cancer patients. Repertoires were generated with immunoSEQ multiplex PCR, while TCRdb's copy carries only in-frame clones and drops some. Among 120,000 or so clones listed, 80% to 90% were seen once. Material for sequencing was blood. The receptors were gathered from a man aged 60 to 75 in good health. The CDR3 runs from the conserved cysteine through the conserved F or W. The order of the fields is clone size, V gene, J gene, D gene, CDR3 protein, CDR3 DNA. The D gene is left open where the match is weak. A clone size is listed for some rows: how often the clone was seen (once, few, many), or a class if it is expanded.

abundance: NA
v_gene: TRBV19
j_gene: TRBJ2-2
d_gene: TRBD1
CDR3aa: CASRIQGAGELFF
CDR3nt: TGTGCCAGTAGGATACAGGGGGCCGGGGAGCTGTTTTTT

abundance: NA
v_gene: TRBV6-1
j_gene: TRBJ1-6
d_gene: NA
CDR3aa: CASSDRHNSPLHF
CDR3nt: TGTGCCAGCAGTGACAGGCATAATTCACCCCTCCACTTT

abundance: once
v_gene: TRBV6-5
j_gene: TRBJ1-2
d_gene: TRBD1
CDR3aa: CASTRDRVVGGYTF
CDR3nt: TGTGCCAGTACGAGGGACAGGGTGGTTGGGGGCTACACCTTC

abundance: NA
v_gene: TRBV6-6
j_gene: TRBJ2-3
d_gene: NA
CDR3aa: CASSGQGSKDDTQYF
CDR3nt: TGTGCCAGCAGCGGTCAAGGCTCCAAGGATGATACGCAGTATTTT

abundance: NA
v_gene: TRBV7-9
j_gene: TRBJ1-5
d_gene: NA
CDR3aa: CASSEGNQPQHF
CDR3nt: TGTGCCAGCAGCGAGGGCAATCAGCCCCAGCATTTT

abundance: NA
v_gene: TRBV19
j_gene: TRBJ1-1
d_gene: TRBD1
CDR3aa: CASRAGPGGMNTEAFF
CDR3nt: TGTGCCAGTAGGGCCGGACCAGGGGGGATGAACACTGAAGCTTTCTTT

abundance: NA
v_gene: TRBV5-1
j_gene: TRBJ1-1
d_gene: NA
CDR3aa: CASSSTTSGTEAFF
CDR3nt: TGCGCCAGCAGCTCTACGACATCGGGCACTGAAGCTTTCTTT

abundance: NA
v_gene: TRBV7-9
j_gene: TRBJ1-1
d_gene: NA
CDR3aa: CASSAWGPTEAFF
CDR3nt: TGTGCCAGCAGCGCGTGGGGGCCCACTGAAGCTTTCTTT

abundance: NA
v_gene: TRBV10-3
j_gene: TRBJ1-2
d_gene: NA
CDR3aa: CAISAQGDYGYTF
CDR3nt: TGTGCCATCAGTGCGCAGGGCGACTATGGCTACACCTTC

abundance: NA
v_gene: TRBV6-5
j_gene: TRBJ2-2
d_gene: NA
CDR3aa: CASSYDWNTGELFF
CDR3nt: TGTGCCAGCAGTTACGACTGGAACACCGGGGAGCTGTTTTTT

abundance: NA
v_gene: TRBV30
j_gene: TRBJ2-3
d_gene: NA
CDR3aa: CAWSPYLDAGADTQYF
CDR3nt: TGTGCCTGGAGTCCCTACCTGGACGCAGGGGCAGATACGCAGTATTTT

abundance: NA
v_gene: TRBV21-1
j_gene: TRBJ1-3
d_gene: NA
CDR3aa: CASPLWGPRQSSGNTIYF
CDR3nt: TGTGCCAGCCCTCTATGGGGACCGCGACAGAGCTCTGGAAACACCATATATTTT

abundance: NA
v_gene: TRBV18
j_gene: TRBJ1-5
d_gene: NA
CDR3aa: CASSPLGDQPQHF
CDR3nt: TGTGCCAGCTCACCCTTGGGGGATCAGCCCCAGCATTTT

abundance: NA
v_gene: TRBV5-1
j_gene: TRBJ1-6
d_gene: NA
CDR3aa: CASSHRSNSPLHF
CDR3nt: TGCGCCAGCAGCCACAGGTCTAATTCACCCCTCCACTTT

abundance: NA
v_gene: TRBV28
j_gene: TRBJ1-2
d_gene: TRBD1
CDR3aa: CASRTGGSYGYTF
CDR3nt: TGTGCCAGCAGGACAGGGGGCTCCTATGGCTACACCTTC

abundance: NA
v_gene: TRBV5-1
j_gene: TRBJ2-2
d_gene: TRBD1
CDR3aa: CASRRGTGETGELFF
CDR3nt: TGCGCCAGCAGACGCGGGACAGGGGAGACCGGGGAGCTGTTTTTT

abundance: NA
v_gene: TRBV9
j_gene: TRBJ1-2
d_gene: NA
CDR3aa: CASSVVSTGLSSGYTF
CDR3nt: TGTGCCAGCAGCGTAGTATCCACAGGGTTAAGTTCTGGCTACACCTTC

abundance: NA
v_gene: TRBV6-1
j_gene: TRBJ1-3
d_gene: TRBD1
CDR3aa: CASSEAVGQVGNTIYF
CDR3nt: TGTGCCAGCAGTGAAGCTGTTGGACAGGTCGGAAACACCATATATTTT

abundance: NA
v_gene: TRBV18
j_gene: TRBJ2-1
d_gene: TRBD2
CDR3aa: CASSPPNGLAGRTWFF
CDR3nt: TGTGCCAGCTCACCACCAAATGGACTAGCGGGGAGGACTTGGTTCTTC

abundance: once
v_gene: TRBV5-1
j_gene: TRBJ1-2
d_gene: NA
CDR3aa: CASSLAGGPNYGYTF
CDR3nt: TGCGCCAGCAGCTTGGCCGGGGGACCGAACTATGGCTACACCTTC

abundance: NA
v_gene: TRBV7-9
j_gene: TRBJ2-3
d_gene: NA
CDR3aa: CASSPSTDTQYF
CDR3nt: TGTGCCAGCAGCCCTAGCACAGATACGCAGTATTTT

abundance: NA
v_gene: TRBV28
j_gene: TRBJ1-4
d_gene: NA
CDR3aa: CASGRVDEKLFF
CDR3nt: TGTGCCAGCGGACGTGTGGACGAAAAACTGTTTTTT

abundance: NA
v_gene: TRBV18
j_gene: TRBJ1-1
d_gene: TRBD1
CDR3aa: CASSPSTGGHGEAFF
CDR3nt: TGTGCCAGCTCACCCTCGACAGGGGGTCACGGTGAAGCTTTCTTT

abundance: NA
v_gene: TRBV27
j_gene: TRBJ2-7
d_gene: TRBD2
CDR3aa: CASSFQGLAGGSSYEQYF
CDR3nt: TGTGCCAGCAGTTTTCAGGGACTAGCGGGGGGAAGCTCCTACGAGCAGTACTTC

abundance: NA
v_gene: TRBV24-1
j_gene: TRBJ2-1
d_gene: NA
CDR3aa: CATSAGHEQFF
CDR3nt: TGTGCCACCAGTGCGGGGCATGAGCAGTTCTTC

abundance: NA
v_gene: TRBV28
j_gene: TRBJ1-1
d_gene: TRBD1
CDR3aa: CASSLSLAGTAEAFF
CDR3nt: TGTGCCAGCAGTTTATCTCTAGCCGGGACAGCTGAAGCTTTCTTT

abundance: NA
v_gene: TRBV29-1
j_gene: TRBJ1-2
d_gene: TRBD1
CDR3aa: CSVGTGDYGYTF
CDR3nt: TGCAGCGTTGGGACAGGGGACTATGGCTACACCTTC

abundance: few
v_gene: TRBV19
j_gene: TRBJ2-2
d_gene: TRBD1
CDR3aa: CASIGTGRTGELFF
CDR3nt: TGTGCCAGTATCGGGACAGGTCGTACCGGGGAGCTGTTTTTT

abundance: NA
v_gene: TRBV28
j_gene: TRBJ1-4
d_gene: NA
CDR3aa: CASRAQINEKLFF
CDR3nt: TGTGCCAGCAGAGCGCAGATTAATGAAAAACTGTTTTTT

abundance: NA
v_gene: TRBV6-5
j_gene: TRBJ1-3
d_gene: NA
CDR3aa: CASSYSYGSGNTIYF
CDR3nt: TGTGCCAGCAGTTACTCGTATGGGTCTGGAAACACCATATATTTT

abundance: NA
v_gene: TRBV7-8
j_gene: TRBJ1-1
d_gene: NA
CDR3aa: CASSLRRTNTEAFF
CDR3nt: TGTGCCAGCAGCTTAAGGCGGACGAACACTGAAGCTTTCTTT

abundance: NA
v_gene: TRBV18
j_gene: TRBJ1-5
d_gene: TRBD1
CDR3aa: CASSKDRGDQPQHF
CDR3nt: TGTGCCAGCTCGAAGGACAGGGGGGATCAGCCCCAGCATTTT

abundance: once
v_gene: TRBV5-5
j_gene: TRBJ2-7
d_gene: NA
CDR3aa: CASSRQNYEQYF
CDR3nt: TGTGCCAGCAGCCGACAGAACTACGAGCAGTACTTC

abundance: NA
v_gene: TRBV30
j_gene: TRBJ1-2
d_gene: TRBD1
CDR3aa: CACGTGGNYGYTF
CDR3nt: TGTGCCTGTGGGACAGGGGGCAACTATGGCTACACCTTC

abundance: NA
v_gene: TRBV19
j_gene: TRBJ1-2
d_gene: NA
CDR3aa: CASRTPGHKNYGYTF
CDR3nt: TGTGCCAGTAGGACTCCGGGACATAAGAACTATGGCTACACCTTC

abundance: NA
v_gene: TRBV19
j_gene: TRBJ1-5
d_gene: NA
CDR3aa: CASMQHHSNQPQHF
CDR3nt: TGTGCCAGTATGCAGCACCATAGCAATCAGCCCCAGCATTTT

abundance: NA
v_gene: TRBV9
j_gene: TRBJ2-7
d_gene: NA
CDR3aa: CASSVVPGLSSYEQYF
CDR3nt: TGTGCCAGCAGCGTGGTTCCAGGGCTAAGCTCCTACGAGCAGTACTTC